This is a list of T cell receptor beta chains from one sample in a study of metastatic and nonmetastatic thyroid tumors. Via MiXCR, TCRdb re-called the PCR reads. Among tens of thousands of clones listed, 20% were seen once. Sequenced sample: blood. Source of these receptors: a female donor with papillary thyroid cancer or a benign thyroid nodule (not recorded which). Some clones in this sample may be carry-over from other donors' samples. Both conserved end residues are part of each CDR3. The D gene is left open where the match is weak. Clone size is not always given. Where it is, it says once, few, many or a class for expanded clones.

CDR3nt | CDR3aa | abundance | len | j_gene | d_gene | v_gene
TGTGCCAGCAGCGTAGGGCCTAGCGGGGGCGCCAATGAGCAGTTCTTC | CASSVGPSGGANEQFF | many | 16 | TRBJ2-1 | TRBD2 | TRBV9
TGTGCCAGCAGACCGGTCGGGCTAGCGGGAGCACCGTGGTTCTTC | CASRPVGLAGAPWFF | NA | 15 | TRBJ2-1 | TRBD2 | TRBV6-1
TGCAGTGCTAGATCAGGGGTTGACACTGAAGCTTTCTTT | CSARSGVDTEAFF | many | 13 | TRBJ1-1 | NA | TRBV20-1
TGTGCCAGCAGTGGATCCACTAGCGGGAGGTTCACAGATACGCAGTATTTT | CASSGSTSGRFTDTQYF | few | 17 | TRBJ2-3 | TRBD2 | TRBV6-1
TGTGCCAGCAGCTTACAAGCCGGGACAGTCTTCACAGATACGCAGTATTTT | CASSLQAGTVFTDTQYF | many | 17 | TRBJ2-3 | TRBD1 | TRBV7-2
TGTGCCAGCAACCCCGGGGAGACTAGCGACGAGCAGTTCTTC | CASNPGETSDEQFF | many | 14 | TRBJ2-1 | TRBD2 | TRBV6-2/TRBV6-3
TGTGCCAGCAGCCAAGCGGGGACTTCTAGCAATCAGCCCCAGCATTTT | CASSQAGTSSNQPQHF | NA | 16 | TRBJ1-5 | NA | TRBV3-1
TGTGCCAGCAGCTTGGGTTTTCCTAGCGGGAGTAGAAATGAGCAGCTCTTC | CASSLGFPSGSRNEQLF | many | 17 | TRBJ2-1 | TRBD2 | TRBV5-6
TGCGCCAGCAGTGAGTCGCAGGTCGATAGCGGGAGCAGCTCCTACGAGCAGTACTTC | CASSESQVDSGSSSYEQYF | many | 19 | TRBJ2-7 | TRBD2 | TRBV10-1
TGTGCCTGGAGTGTAAACGGGGGTGGCTTC | CAWSVNGGGF | many | 10 | TRBJ1-2 | NA | TRBV30
TGTGCCAGCAATACCGGGACAGCAAATGAAAAACTGTTTTTT | CASNTGTANEKLFF | many | 14 | TRBJ1-4 | TRBD1 | TRBV12-3/TRBV12-4
TGTTCCAGCAGTTACCCGGGACAGGGGGGCTATGGCTACACCTTC | CSSSYPGQGGYGYTF | NA | 15 | TRBJ1-2 | TRBD1 | TRBV25-1
TGTGCCAGCAGCCAAGGACTAGCGGGAGAGGGGGAGCAGTACTTC | CASSQGLAGEGEQYF | few | 15 | TRBJ2-7 | TRBD2 | TRBV6-1
TGCAGTGCACCCAGGACTACTAGCTCCTACGAGCAGTACTTC | CSAPRTTSSYEQYF | once | 14 | TRBJ2-7 | NA | TRBV20-1
TGTGCCAGCAGCTTGGAACCCCTAGGGGGCATCTCCTACGAGCAGTACTTC | CASSLEPLGGISYEQYF | NA | 17 | TRBJ2-7 | TRBD1 | TRBV5-6
TGCGCCAGCAGCTCGGCGGCGGCGAGCTCCTACAATGAGCAGTTCTTC | CASSSAAASSYNEQFF | NA | 16 | TRBJ2-1 | NA | TRBV5-1
TGTGCCAGCAGCTTAGCCAGGGATAATGAGCAGTTCTTC | CASSLARDNEQFF | NA | 13 | TRBJ2-1 | NA | TRBV7-9
TGTGCCAGCAGCTTAGGACTAGCGGGAGGGAACGAGCAGTACTTC | CASSLGLAGGNEQYF | many | 15 | TRBJ2-7 | TRBD2 | TRBV7-2
TGTGCCAGCAGCTTATTGGGGGGGAATGGCTACACCTTC | CASSLLGGNGYTF | many | 13 | TRBJ1-2 | NA | TRBV7-9
TGTGCCTGGAGCCTGCCCGGGGGGACTGAGTACTTC | CAWSLPGGTEYF | few | 12 | TRBJ2-7 | TRBD2 | TRBV30
TGTGCCAGCAGTTTAACGCGGACAGGGACCCCAAACTATGGCTACACCTTC | CASSLTRTGTPNYGYTF | many | 17 | TRBJ1-2 | TRBD1 | TRBV28
TGCAGTGCTAGGCGAACCCCGGGACAGGGATCCTACGAGCAGTACTTC | CSARRTPGQGSYEQYF | NA | 16 | TRBJ2-7 | TRBD1 | TRBV20-1
TGTGCCAGCAGCGCACCGGGACTAGCGGGAGTTGGACAAGAGACCCAGTACTTC | CASSAPGLAGVGQETQYF | many | 18 | TRBJ2-5 | TRBD2 | TRBV6-1
TGTGCCAGCGCTCAGGGGGACGAGCAGTACTTC | CASAQGDEQYF | medium-sized | 11 | TRBJ2-7 | TRBD1 | TRBV2
TGCAGTGCTTCGGGACTAGCGGTCTCCTACAATGAGCAGTTCTTC | CSASGLAVSYNEQFF | NA | 15 | TRBJ2-1 | TRBD2 | TRBV20-1
TGTGCCAGCAGTGGGGGGTCCTTT | CASSGGSF | few | 8 | TRBJ1-4 | NA | TRBV2
TGTGCCAGCTCACCAAATCAGGGGGCTTCTGCAGCTTTCTTT | CASSPNQGASAAFF | many | 14 | TRBJ1-1 | TRBD1 | TRBV18
TGTGCCAGCAGCTTCGATCGACATGGAGACGAGCAGTACTTC | CASSFDRHGDEQYF | NA | 14 | TRBJ2-7 | NA | TRBV5-5
TGTGCCAGCAGTGTCGCCGGTACAACTAATGAAAAACTGTTTTTT | CASSVAGTTNEKLFF | NA | 15 | TRBJ1-4 | NA | TRBV6-1
TGCGCCAGCAGCGGAGGAGAAAAACTGTTTTTT | CASSGGEKLFF | many | 11 | TRBJ1-4 | NA | TRBV10-2
TGTGCCAGCAGCTCCCGGGGACAGGGAAGCGGGGAGCAGTACTTC | CASSSRGQGSGEQYF | NA | 15 | TRBJ2-7 | TRBD1 | TRBV11-3
TGTGCCAGCAGAGGCACAGCTAGCACGGATACGCAGTATTTT | CASRGTASTDTQYF | NA | 14 | TRBJ2-3 | NA | TRBV2
TGTGCCAGTAGTATTATGCTGGGACAGGGAAATGAAAAACTGTTTTTT | CASSIMLGQGNEKLFF | many | 16 | TRBJ1-4 | TRBD1 | TRBV19
TGTGCCAGTAGTAAGGCGGCCGGGGAGCTGTTTTTT | CASSKAAGELFF | many | 12 | TRBJ2-2 | NA | TRBV19
TGCAGCGGTGGATCCTCAGGGCAGCCCCAGCATTTT | CSGGSSGQPQHF | many | 12 | TRBJ1-5 | NA | TRBV29-1
TGTGCCAGCAGTTCGACAGGGCAGGCGTACTTC | CASSSTGQAYF | NA | 11 | TRBJ2-7 | TRBD1 | TRBV6-4
TGTGCCAGCAGCTCAACCGGGACAGAAGTCTACGAGCAGTACTTC | CASSSTGTEVYEQYF | NA | 15 | TRBJ2-7 | TRBD1 | TRBV28
TGTGCCAGCAGCTTGACTAGCGGGCCTTACAATGAGCAGTTCTTC | CASSLTSGPYNEQFF | many | 15 | TRBJ2-1 | TRBD2 | TRBV7-6
TGTGCCAGCAGCTTAGGGCAGGGGCATAACTATGGCTACACCTTC | CASSLGQGHNYGYTF | NA | 15 | TRBJ1-2 | NA | TRBV11-2
TGTGCCAGCTCACGCTTCCTAGCGGGAGACTACAATGAGCAGTTCTTC | CASSRFLAGDYNEQFF | NA | 16 | TRBJ2-1 | TRBD2 | TRBV18
TGTGCCTGGAGAAACCGCCCGGGACAGGGAGAAGAAAAACTGTTTTTT | CAWRNRPGQGEEKLFF | NA | 16 | TRBJ1-4 | TRBD1 | TRBV30
TGCAGTGCTCATCCCGCCTTGGGACAGATTGAAGCTTTCTTT | CSAHPALGQIEAFF | many | 14 | TRBJ1-1 | TRBD1 | TRBV20-1
TGTGCCAGTAGTATGGTGGGTTTCTATGGCTACACCTTC | CASSMVGFYGYTF | many | 13 | TRBJ1-2 | NA | TRBV19
TGTGCCAGCAGCCTAACCTACGAGCAGTACTTC | CASSLTYEQYF | many | 11 | TRBJ2-7 | NA | TRBV7-9
TGTGCCACCAGCGGAAGAGGTCAGGGGATGGATACGCAGTATTTT | CATSGRGQGMDTQYF | NA | 15 | TRBJ2-3 | NA | TRBV15
TGTGCCAGCAGTGATCGCGGTGGCAGAGGGAGGTCACCCTTCCACTTT | CASSDRGGRGRSPFHF | NA | 16 | TRBJ1-6 | NA | TRBV2
TGTGCCAGCATTGGGGACCCGGGGGTCCACACATATACGCAGTATTTT | CASIGDPGVHTYTQYF | few | 16 | TRBJ2-3 | NA | TRBV28
TGTGCCAGCAGTCTATTCGGACTATCGGCCACAGATACGCAGTATTTT | CASSLFGLSATDTQYF | once | 16 | TRBJ2-3 | NA | TRBV2
TGCGCCAGCAGCTTGGACAGGGGGCAGGTCTACAATGAGCAGTTCTTC | CASSLDRGQVYNEQFF | NA | 16 | TRBJ2-1 | TRBD1 | TRBV5-1
TGTGCCAGCAGCCCCTCGGAGGGAGCTTACAATGAGCAGTTCTTC | CASSPSEGAYNEQFF | many | 15 | TRBJ2-1 | NA | TRBV7-2
TGTGCCAGCAGTTCTATGGACACTAACTACGAGCAGTACTTC | CASSSMDTNYEQYF | medium-sized | 14 | TRBJ2-7 | NA | TRBV6-1
TGCAGTGTTGGGACTACGCAAGAGACCCAGTACTTC | CSVGTTQETQYF | many | 12 | TRBJ2-5 | TRBD2 | TRBV20-1
TGCGCCAGCGGTCAGGGGAGGGGGCGCAGGGAGACCCAGTACTTC | CASGQGRGRRETQYF | many | 15 | TRBJ2-5 | NA | TRBV5-1
TGTGCCAGCCGAACCCACGGGGCAGGTGGTAATTCACCCCTCCACTTT | CASRTHGAGGNSPLHF | many | 16 | TRBJ1-6 | NA | TRBV6-1